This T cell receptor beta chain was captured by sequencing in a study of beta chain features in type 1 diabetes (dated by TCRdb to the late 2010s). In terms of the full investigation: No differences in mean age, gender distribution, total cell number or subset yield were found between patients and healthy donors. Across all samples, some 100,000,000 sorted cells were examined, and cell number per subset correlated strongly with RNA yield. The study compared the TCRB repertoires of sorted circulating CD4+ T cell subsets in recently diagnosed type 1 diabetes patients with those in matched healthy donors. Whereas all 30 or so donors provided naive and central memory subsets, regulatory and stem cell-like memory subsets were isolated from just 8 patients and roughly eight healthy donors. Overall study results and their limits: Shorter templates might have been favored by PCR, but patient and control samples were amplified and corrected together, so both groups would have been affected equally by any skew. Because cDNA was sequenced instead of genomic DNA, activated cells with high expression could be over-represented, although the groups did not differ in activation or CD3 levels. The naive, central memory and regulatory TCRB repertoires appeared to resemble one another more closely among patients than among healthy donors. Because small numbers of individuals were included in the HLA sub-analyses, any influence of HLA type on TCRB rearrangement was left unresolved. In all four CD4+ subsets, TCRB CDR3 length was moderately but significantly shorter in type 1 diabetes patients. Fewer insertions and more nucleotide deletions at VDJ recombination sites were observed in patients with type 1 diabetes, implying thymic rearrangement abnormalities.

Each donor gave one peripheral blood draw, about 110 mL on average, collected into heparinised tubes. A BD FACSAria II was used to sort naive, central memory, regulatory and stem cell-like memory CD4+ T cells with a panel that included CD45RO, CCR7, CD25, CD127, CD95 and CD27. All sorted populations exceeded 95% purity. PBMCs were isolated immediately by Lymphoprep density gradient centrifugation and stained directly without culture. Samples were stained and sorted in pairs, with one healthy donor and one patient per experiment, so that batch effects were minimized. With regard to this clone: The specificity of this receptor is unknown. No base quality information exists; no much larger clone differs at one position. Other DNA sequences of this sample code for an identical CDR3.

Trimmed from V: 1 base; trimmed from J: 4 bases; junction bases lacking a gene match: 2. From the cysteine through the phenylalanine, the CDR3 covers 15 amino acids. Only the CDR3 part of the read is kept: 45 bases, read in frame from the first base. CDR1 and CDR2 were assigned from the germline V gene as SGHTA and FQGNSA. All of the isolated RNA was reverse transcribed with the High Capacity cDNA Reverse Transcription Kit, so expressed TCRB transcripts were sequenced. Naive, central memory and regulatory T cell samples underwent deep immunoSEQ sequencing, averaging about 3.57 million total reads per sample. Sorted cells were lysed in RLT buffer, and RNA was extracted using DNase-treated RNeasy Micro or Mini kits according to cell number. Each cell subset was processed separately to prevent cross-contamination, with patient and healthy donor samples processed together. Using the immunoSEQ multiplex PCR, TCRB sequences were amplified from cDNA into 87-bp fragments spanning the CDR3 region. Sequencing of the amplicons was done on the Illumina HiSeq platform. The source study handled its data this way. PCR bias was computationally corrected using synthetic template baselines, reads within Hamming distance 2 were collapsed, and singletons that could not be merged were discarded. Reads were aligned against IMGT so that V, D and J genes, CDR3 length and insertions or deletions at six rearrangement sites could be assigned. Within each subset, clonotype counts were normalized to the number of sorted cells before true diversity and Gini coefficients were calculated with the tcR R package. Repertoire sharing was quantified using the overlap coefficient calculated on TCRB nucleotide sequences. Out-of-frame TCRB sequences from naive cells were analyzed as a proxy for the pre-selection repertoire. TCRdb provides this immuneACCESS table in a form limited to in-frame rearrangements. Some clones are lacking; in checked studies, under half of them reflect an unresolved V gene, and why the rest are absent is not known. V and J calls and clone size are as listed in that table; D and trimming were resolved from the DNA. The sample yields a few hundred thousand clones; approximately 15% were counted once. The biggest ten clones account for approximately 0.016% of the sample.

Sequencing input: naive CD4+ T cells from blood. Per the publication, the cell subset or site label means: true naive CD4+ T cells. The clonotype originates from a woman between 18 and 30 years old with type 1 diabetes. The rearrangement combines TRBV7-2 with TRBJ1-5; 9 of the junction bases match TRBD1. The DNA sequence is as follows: TGTGCCAGCAGCTTAGTAGGACAGGGGAATCAGCCCCAGCATTTT. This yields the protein CASSLVGQGNQPQHF.